This note documents a single T cell receptor (beta chain) sequence. This clonotype was seen only a few times. Its recognized antigen is unknown. No much larger clone is present one base from it, and per-base qualities are unavailable. These data belong to a study of blood T cells in healthy people across ages (dated by TCRdb to between 2014 and 2017). Background on the whole study: In model experiments, roughly one uniquely barcoded TCR beta cDNA molecule per two T cells was captured by template switching. To track age-related changes in TCR beta repertoire diversity, the study relied on deep sequencing normalized with unique cDNA molecular identifiers. The donors were divided into four age groups: young (average roughly 15 years), middle-aged (approximately 42), aged (around 59) and long-lived (more than 75). Donors of different ages were randomly distributed across sequencing lanes to avoid experimental bias. Using the same blood draw, the study looked at two additional independent replicas of 1 million unique cDNA reads for two donors, one aged 18 to 30 and the other aged 80 or older. Paper-wide results and their limitations: The percentage of naive T cells measured by flow cytometry correlated strongly with observed TCR beta diversity. Total diversity estimates from one million sequenced T cells were considered lower bounds and underestimates. Observed TCR beta diversity per million T cells fell roughly linearly with age, and a significant reduction was already apparent by age around 39. Since profiling was done on bulk unsorted PBMCs, naive and antigen-experienced compartments could not be conclusively compared. Compared with the aged group, the long-lived group had more naive CD4+ T cells, fewer expanded clones and increased TCR diversity, suggesting age selection. Because the CMV infection status of the donors was unknown, age-related changes in expanded clonotypes may potentially have been confounded.

The method was 5' RACE. The data were produced on an Illumina HiSeq 2500. A second 7 to 11 cycle PCR used a sample-barcoded 5' primer and a J-beta primer mix. A template-switch 5' adaptor carrying 12 random nucleotides introduced a unique molecular identifier onto each TCR beta cDNA molecule. Each sample yielded at least 2.5 million CDR3-containing paired-end reads. The Mint cDNA synthesis kit, primed by a TRBC-specific oligonucleotide, was used to synthesize first-strand cDNA from all RNA. After uracil-DNA glycosylase treatment, a first 18-cycle PCR used universal primers M1SS and BC2_uni_R on all cDNA. As for how the authors treated the data: Each sample was normalized by randomly selecting 1 million high-quality reads, each carrying a distinct molecular identifier. Reads with shared molecular identifiers were discarded instead of being binned into consensus sequences. CDR3 identification, clonotype clustering and error correction used MiTCR with a Q25 quality threshold and the strictest error-elimination algorithm. A nonparametric unseen species model with Euler transformation was used to estimate lower-bound total TCR beta diversity. TCRdb trimmed public reads at Q25 via fastp, called clones via MiXCR and kept in-frame beta chains. Records with the same CDR3 protein are collapsed into one entry carrying the most frequent genes and DNA. The V and J calls and clone size are TCRdb's, not the authors'. This sample comprises about 1,000,000 distinct CDR3 sequences, 35% to 50% of them detected only once. The ten largest clones capture approximately 20% of the sample.

Donors were around 37 systemically healthy Caucasian individuals from Russia aged roughly 6 to 90 years. Around 9.9 milliliters of peripheral blood were collected from each donor into EDTA-treated Vacutainer tubes. Ficoll-Paque density-gradient centrifugation was used to isolate PBMCs, with at least 7 million obtained per sample. Total RNA, at least 6 micrograms per sample, was extracted from PBMCs with Trizol reagent. For every donor, flow cytometry on a PBMC aliquot measured the percentage of naive CD45RAhigh/CD27high T cells. There are 14 amino acids in the CDR3, from cysteine to phenylalanine inclusive. CDR3 DNA is the only sequence kept; it has 42 bases, read in frame from the first base. CDR1 and CDR2 are read off the germline V gene as LGHNA and YNFKEQ. The V end loses 2 bases and the J end loses 2 bases, and a stretch of 10 bases separates them.

The rearrangement joined TRBV4-2 to TRBJ2-7; the best D guess is TRBD2, with 6 bases matching. This TCR derives from an older woman in good health. Sequencing was carried out using blood. The bases read TGTGCCAGCAGCCAAAATAGCGGCCCCTACGAGCAGTACTTC. It translates as CASSQNSGPYEQYF.